These 8 T cell receptor beta chains originate from one sample sequenced in a study of cytomegalovirus exposure and HLA in healthy donors. PCR involved 60 Vbeta and 13 Jbeta primers. Generated by immunoSEQ multiplex PCR, the TCRdb table keeps only in-frame clones and is missing some. The sample data list about 110,000 clones. Specimen: PBMCs. The source is a middle-aged man in good health and CMV-seropositive.

V usage is TRBV7-8 and J usage is TRBJ2-3; the D gene is possibly TRBD2 (5 bases). This CDR3 is built from 14 residues. Germline loops: CDR1 SGHVS, CDR2 FQNEAQ. The V end lost 3 bases, the J end lost 5 bases, and 12 bases lay between the germline ends. This CDR3 is CASSFLGVGDTQYF. The CDR3 region has the DNA TGTGCCAGCAGCTTCCTCGGGGTTGGAGATACGCAGTATTTT.

The chain uses TRBV18 and TRBJ1-1; D remains ambiguous. This CDR3 comprises 12 residues. CDR1 and CDR2 (germline): KGHSH, LQKENI. V was cut by 3 bases and J by 3 bases, with 5 bases left in between. The CDR3 DNA is TGTGCCAGCTCACCCCGGTACACTGAAGCTTTCTTT. Translating it yields CASSPRYTEAFF.

The V call is TRBV2, the J call TRBJ2-1; the D gene is possibly TRBD1 (9 bases). CDR3 length: 19 residues. The V and J ends lost 7 bases and 8 bases respectively, with 33 bases between them. Germline V lookup: CDR1 SNHLY, CDR2 FYNNEI. The CDR3 is CASTDLTGGVGRALYEQFF. CDR3 sequence (DNA): TGTGCCAGCACCGATCTTACAGGGGGCGTCGGGAGGGCCCTCTATGAGCAGTTCTTC.

The chain couples TRBV27 to TRBJ1-4; no firm D call. Germline loops: CDR1 MNHEY, CDR2 SMNVEV (reference sequence). V shed 5 bases and J shed 8 bases, with 24 bases lying between them. The CDR3 is 17 amino acids. The CDR3 sequence: CASSRFYGRGGEEKLFF. CDR3 nucleotide sequence: TGTGCCAGCAGTCGGTTTTATGGGCGGGGTGGGGAGGAAAAACTGTTTTTT.

The rearrangement links TRBV5-6 to TRBJ2-7; TRBD1 is a possible D gene (6 bases). This CDR3 has 12 residues. CDR1 and CDR2 (germline): SGHDT, YYEEEE. The ends were cut back, 5 bases at V and 5 bases at J, with 11 bases in the middle. For the CDR3, the DNA is TGTGCCAGCAGTACAGGGATGGACGAGCAGTACTTC. Amino acids: CASSTGMDEQYF.

The chain couples TRBV6-6 to TRBJ1-4; a possible D gene is TRBD1 (5 bases). V lost 6 bases, J lost 8 bases, and 13 bases lay in between. The CDR3 is 13 residues long. Germline V gives CDR1 MNHNY, CDR2 SVGAGI (reference sequence). The CDR3 DNA follows: TGTGCCAGCAGCCAACAGGCACGGGAAAAACTGTTTTTT. Its protein is CASSQQAREKLFF.

The rearrangement joins TRBV7-8 to TRBJ2-7, with TRBD2 matching over 10 bases. CDR1 is SGHVS, CDR2 FQNEAQ, per germline. V gave up 7 bases and J gave up 2 bases; unmatched junction bases: 2. The CDR3 contains 13 residues. The CDR3 reads CASTLAGAYEQYF. DNA for the CDR3: TGTGCCAGCACCCTAGCGGGAGCCTACGAGCAGTACTTC.

The rearrangement links TRBV7-8 to TRBJ2-4; 7 nucleotides agree with TRBD1. J gave up 7 bases and V 4 bases, and 7 bases lay outside the gene matches. Germline V lookup: CDR1 SGHVS, CDR2 FQNEAQ. The CDR3 has 14 residues. In DNA form, the CDR3 reads TGTGCCAGCAGCTCGGGACAGCCCGTCAACATTCAGTACTTC. This codes for CASSSGQPVNIQYF. The variable domain in full, completed from reference TRBV7-8 and TRBJ2-4, reads GAGVSQSPRYKVAKRGQDVALRCDPISGHVSLFWYQQALGQGPEFLTYFQNEAQLDKSGLPSDRFFAERPEGSVSTLKIQRTQQEDSAVYLCASSSGQPVNIQYFGAGTRLSVL.